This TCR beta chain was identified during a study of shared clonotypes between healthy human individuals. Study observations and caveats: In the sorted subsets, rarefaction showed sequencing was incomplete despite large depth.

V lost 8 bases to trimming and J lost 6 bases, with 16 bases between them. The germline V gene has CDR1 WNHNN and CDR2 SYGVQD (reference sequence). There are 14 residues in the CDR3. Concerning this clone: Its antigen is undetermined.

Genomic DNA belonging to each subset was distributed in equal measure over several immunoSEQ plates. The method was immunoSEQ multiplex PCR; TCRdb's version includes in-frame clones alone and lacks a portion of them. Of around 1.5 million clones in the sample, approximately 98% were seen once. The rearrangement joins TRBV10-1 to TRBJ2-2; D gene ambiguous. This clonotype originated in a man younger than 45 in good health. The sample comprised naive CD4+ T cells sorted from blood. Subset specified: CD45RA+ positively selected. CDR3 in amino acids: CASRVRGIAGELFF. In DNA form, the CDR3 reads TGCGCCAGCCGAGTCCGAGGCATTGCCGGGGAGCTGTTTTTT.